The rows below give T cell receptor beta chains drawn from one sample of a study of T-cell memory formation after mild COVID-19. TCRdb ran MiXCR on the 5' RACE reads and lists one entry per CDR3 protein. The sample has about 560,000 distinct CDR3 sequences, about 18% seen once; the top ten hold roughly 7.7%. The specimen sequenced was PBMCs or a T cell subset sorted from them (not recorded which). These TCRs come from an adult woman who had mild COVID-19 (a few samples of this study predate the infection). Cell type and time point are not known. The conserved cysteine and the conserved F or W are not part of the CDR3 here.

>TRBV4-3|TRBJ1-2
ASSHTLFYGYT
>TRBV6-2/TRBV6-3|TRBJ2-1
ASLRGVSYNEQF
>TRBV6-2/TRBV6-3|TRBJ1-1
ASFRVGTEAF
>TRBV7-2|TRBJ1-5
ASSLEGKGSNQPQH
>TRBV7-2|TRBJ2-2
ASSLTGTSRTGELF
>TRBV25-1|TRBJ2-2
ASSEPGKLNTGELF
>TRBV15|TRBJ2-2
ATSRELPDGTGELF
>TRBV20-1|TRBJ2-1
SARMGLAVGGFYNEQF
>TRBV6-1|TRBJ1-1
ASSRDRKNLVTEAF
>TRBV13|TRBJ2-5
ASRSGTGGETQY
>TRBV11-3|TRBJ2-7
ARGIRSSYEQY
>TRBV30|TRBJ2-2
AWRSLGGELF
>TRBV27|TRBJ1-2
ASSLSWNSGIYGYT
>TRBV18|TRBJ1-2
ASSPGERYGYT
>TRBV11-3|TRBJ1-4
ASSPGGRANEKLF
>TRBV3-1|TRBJ1-4
ASSQGARQGVDEKLF
>TRBV11-3|TRBJ2-3
ASSPRDRGFIDTQY
>TRBV6-5|TRBJ1-2
ASRAGHGYT
>TRBV7-2|TRBJ2-4
ASSPDRGIDIQY
>TRBV20-1|TRBJ1-5
SVARPDQPQH
>TRBV2|TRBJ2-7
ASRGGPSYEQY
>TRBV4-1|TRBJ2-5
ASSSRTLGETQY
>TRBV6-5|TRBJ1-2
ASSYSRRDNYGYT
>TRBV27|TRBJ1-1
ASSLSVLLRNTEAF
>TRBV20-1|TRBJ1-2
SASPQGPTYGYT
>TRBV4-3|TRBJ1-1
ASSQDATGTATNTEAF
>TRBV27|TRBJ1-1
ASSLNPGTGQNTEAF
>TRBV6-6|TRBJ2-5
ASSYSSGWITETQY
>TRBV5-1|TRBJ2-7
ASSKRGAEYEQY
>TRBV5-1|TRBJ2-3
ASSPLSVRGRSTQY
>TRBV6-4|TRBJ2-2
ASSPPQAGELF
>TRBV24-1|TRBJ1-5
ATSAGRYSNQPQH
>TRBV24-1|TRBJ2-3
ATRQNIDADTQY
>TRBV20-1|TRBJ1-1
SARTGSGTEAF
>TRBV5-1|TRBJ2-7
ASSLTSGTYEQY
>TRBV5-1|TRBJ2-3
ASSSGGSPDTQY
>TRBV7-8|TRBJ1-1
ASSLVWSGAGTEAF
>TRBV7-8|TRBJ2-1
ASSLRLAGRYNEQF
>TRBV4-2|TRBJ2-5
ASSQARGTYQETQY
>TRBV18|TRBJ2-7
ASSPSVNSYEQY
>TRBV20-1|TRBJ1-1
SARGPRTENTEAF
>TRBV24-1|TRBJ2-1
ATSDLKLVGTGGLGGEQF
>TRBV6-5|TRBJ2-3
ASSRLAGGPSDTQY
>TRBV6-4|TRBJ2-2
ASRLTGGTGELF
>TRBV6-6|TRBJ2-7
ASSYLDRPYEQY
>TRBV19|TRBJ2-3
ASSWQRSTDTQY
>TRBV29-1|TRBJ2-1
SVDGREDHNEQF
>TRBV18|TRBJ1-1
ASSHTGPGVDTEAF
>TRBV24-1|TRBJ2-1
ATSRLSNEQF
>TRBV9|TRBJ2-1
ASSGEYYNEQF
>TRBV12-3/TRBV12-4|TRBJ2-6
ASSFPNVLT
>TRBV4-1|TRBJ1-1
ASSLLGEITEAF
>TRBV10-3|TRBJ2-3
AISKSGDTQY
>TRBV3-1|TRBJ2-1
ASSQERREQF
>TRBV7-9|TRBJ2-1
ASSLAFTGAYNEQF
>TRBV5-1|TRBJ2-5
ASSLGPLGAETQY